The 20 T cell receptor beta chains in this list originate from one sample, sequenced in a study of chemoradiotherapy in HPV16-positive cancers. Data came from immunoSEQ multiplex PCR; TCRdb stores just in-frame clones and leaves some out. This sample has around 12,000 clones; about 91% occur once, and the top ten carry 22%. The sequencing used blood, collected from a patient who underwent chemoradiotherapy. The receptor set was obtained from a human donor with HPV-associated anogenital cancer.

This sequence joins TRBV28 and TRBJ1-3; the match to TRBD1 covers 7 bases. The CDR3 has 14 residues. CDR1 MDHEN and CDR2 SYDVKM come from the germline V gene. V was pared by 5 bases and J by 2 bases, with 3 bases of the junction left unmatched. The CDR3 nucleotides are TGTGCCAGCAGTGGGGGACAGACTGGAAACACCATATATTTT. It codes for CASSGGQTGNTIYF.

This clone was counted a single time. V is TRBV7-9 and J is TRBJ2-5; the D gene could be TRBD1 or TRBD2 (5 bases each). V was trimmed by 1 base and J by 4 bases, leaving 10 bases between them. Germline CDR1 reads SEHNR; CDR2 reads FQNEAQ (reference sequence). The CDR3 totals 14 residues. The CDR3 sequence: CASSLDGGVETQYF. CDR3 bases: TGTGCCAGCAGCTTAGATGGGGGAGTAGAGACCCAGTACTTC.

The chain joins TRBV11-2 to TRBJ1-2; the match to TRBD1 covers 11 bases. After removal of 6 bases from V and 6 bases from J, the junction contained 12 bases not matched to a gene. This CDR3 region has 16 residues. The V gene's germline CDR1 is SGHAT and CDR2 FQNNGV. CDR3 protein: CASRRSGQGDYDGYTF. The DNA of the CDR3 is TGTGCCAGCAGACGCTCGGGACAGGGGGATTATGATGGCTACACCTTC.

The genes are TRBV28 and TRBJ1-1; D not resolved. Looked up from germline, CDR1 is MDHEN and CDR2 is SYDVKM. This CDR3 contains 13 residues. The V end was cut by 5 bases, the J end by 11 bases, with 18 bases between. CDR3 DNA sequence: TGTGCCAGCAGTCCGAGACGCCCCAGCGGGGCTTTCTTT. Protein sequence: CASSPRRPSGAFF.

V and J are TRBV5-4 and TRBJ1-2; D may be TRBD1 (5 bases). V was cut by 0 bases and J by 8 bases, with 17 bases left in between. Germline CDR1 reads SGHNT; CDR2 reads YYREEE (reference sequence). The CDR3 extends over 15 amino acids. The CDR3 bases are TGTGCCAGCAGCTTGGATAGGATTGGGGGAGGAGGCTACACCTTC. Residues: CASSLDRIGGGGYTF.

The chain employs TRBV18 and TRBJ1-6; TRBD1 matches at 7 bases. Germline V gives CDR1 KGHSH, CDR2 LQKENI. This CDR3 comprises 14 residues. Losses at the gene ends were 5 bases for V and 5 bases for J; bases not matched to a gene: 3. CDR3 sequence reads: CASSRDRDNSPLHF. The CDR3 DNA is TGTGCCAGCTCAAGGGACAGAGATAATTCACCCCTCCACTTT.

This clone appeared a single time. V usage is TRBV2 and J usage is TRBJ2-7; a possible D gene is TRBD1 (7 bases). Germline V gives CDR1 SNHLY, CDR2 FYNNEI. V lost 7 bases and J 4 bases, leaving 14 bases between the germline ends. CDR3 length: 13 amino acids. CDR3 nucleotide sequence: TGTGCCAGCATTGGAGGGGGCTCTTACGAGCAGTACTTC. Residues: CASIGGGSYEQYF.

In this sample, this clone turned up a few times. The chain links TRBV29-1 to TRBJ2-7; the match to TRBD1 covers 7 bases. Germline V gene data show CDR1 as SQVTM and CDR2 as ANQGSEA. V dropped 4 bases and J dropped 0; count of bases not matched to a gene: 9. The CDR3 sequence is 15 residues long. The CDR3 reads CSVGGQTTYSYEQYF. CDR3 bases: TGCAGCGTTGGGGGACAGACAACCTACTCCTACGAGCAGTACTTC.

The chain is built from TRBV4-1 and TRBJ2-3, with unresolved D. The CDR3 runs 15 residues. Germline CDR1 and CDR2: MGHRA and YSYEKL. Trimming took 4 bases from V and 2 from J, leaving 13 bases between them. The chain's CDR3 is CASSRPRANTDTQYF. The DNA for the CDR3 is TGCGCCAGCAGCCGGCCAAGGGCTAACACAGATACGCAGTATTTT.

The chain recombines TRBV29-1 with TRBJ1-1, with 9 nucleotides matching TRBD1. This CDR3 has 12 residues. Germline V gene sequence: CDR1 SQVTM, CDR2 ANQGSEA. V dropped 3 bases and J dropped 10; count of bases not matched to a gene: 6. The CDR3 protein is CSVDVDRGRAFF. The CDR3 DNA reads as TGCAGCGTTGACGTGGACAGGGGTAGAGCTTTCTTT.

The gene calls are TRBV5-1 and TRBJ2-6; 7 bases agree with TRBD1. The CDR3 has 19 residues. V gave up 5 bases and J gave up 0 bases; unmatched junction bases: 14. CDR1 is SGHRS, CDR2 YFSETQ, per germline. The chain's CDR3 is CASSNNPGQPSSGANVLTF. The CDR3 coding sequence is TGCGCCAGCAGTAATAATCCGGGACAGCCGTCCTCTGGGGCCAACGTCCTGACTTTC.

This clone has just one count. The J gene is TRBJ2-7, the V gene TRBV7-8; 7 bases fit TRBD1. CDR1 is SGHVS, CDR2 FQNEAQ, per germline. J was trimmed by 1 base and V by 2 bases; bases with no gene match: 5. This CDR3 contains 15 residues. As DNA, the CDR3 is TGTGCCAGCAGCTTATTGTGGGACAGATCCTACGAGCAGTACTTC. It encodes CASSLLWDRSYEQYF.

This rearrangement joins TRBV7-2 to TRBJ1-5; 10 bases align to TRBD1. Germline V gives CDR1 SGHTA, CDR2 FQGNSA. The CDR3 contains 14 residues. V lost 5 bases, J lost 7 bases, and 5 bases stayed unmatched. The chain's CDR3 is CASSTDRGLQPQHF. The CDR3 DNA is TGTGCCAGCAGCACCGACAGGGGGCTGCAGCCCCAGCATTTT.

This chain uses TRBV19 with TRBJ2-2, with D maybe TRBD1 (5 bases). Germline CDR1 reads LNHDA; CDR2 reads SQIVND (reference sequence). Trimming took 3 bases from V and 6 from J, leaving 11 bases between them. The CDR3 has 14 amino acids. CDR3 DNA sequence: TGTGCCAGTAGTATGGGGCAGGTCCCCGGGGAGCTGTTTTTT. It specifies CASSMGQVPGELFF.

This rearrangement joins TRBV6-4 to TRBJ2-5; 11 bases agree with TRBD2. J was trimmed by 5 bases and V by 0 bases; bases with no gene match: 17. The CDR3 extends over 20 amino acids. Germline CDR1 is MRHNA and CDR2 is SNTAGT. CDR3 nucleotides: TGTGCCAGCAGTGACTCTTGGAGACTAGCGGGAAGAGCCATTTGGGAGACCCAGTACTTC. This gives the protein CASSDSWRLAGRAIWETQYF.

A few counts support this clone. The chain joins TRBV5-6 to TRBJ2-7, with 12 bases lining up with TRBD1. CDR1 SGHDT and CDR2 YYEEEE come from the germline V gene. The CDR3 consists of 14 residues. With 3 bases clipped from V and 4 bases from J, the junction kept 2 bases outside the gene matches. As DNA, the CDR3 is TGTGCCAGCAGCTCGGGACAGGGGGCGTACGAGCAGTACTTC. Its translation is CASSSGQGAYEQYF.

V is TRBV6-1 and J is TRBJ2-7; 10 bases map to TRBD1. The CDR3 sequence is 14 residues long. V shed 6 bases, J shed 9 bases, and the junction held 11 bases outside the gene matches. The germline V gene encodes CDR1 MNHNS and CDR2 SASEGT. CDR3 in DNA: TGTGCCAGCAGGACCGGGACAGGGGTTTGGGGGCAGTACTTC. It yields the protein CASRTGTGVWGQYF.

The chain has TRBV5-4 and TRBJ1-4, with TRBD1 matching over 9 bases. With 4 bases clipped from V and 8 bases from J, the junction kept 6 bases outside the gene matches. Germline values: CDR1 SGHNT, CDR2 YYREEE (reference sequence). CDR3 length: 14 amino acids. The CDR3 region has the DNA TGTGCCAGCAGCGCGGACAGGGGAGGAGAAAAACTGTTTTTT. It specifies CASSADRGGEKLFF. The full variable domain, its missing parts supplied by reference TRBV5-4 and TRBJ1-4, is ETGVTQSPTHLIKTRGQQVTLRCSSQSGHNTVSWYQQALGQGPQFIFQYYREEENGRGNFPPRFSGLQFPNYSSELNVNALELDDSALYLCASSADRGGEKLFFGSGTQLSVL.

This sequence joins TRBV11-2 and TRBJ2-3; 11 bases align to TRBD2. The germline V gene has CDR1 SGHAT and CDR2 FQNNGV. The CDR3 contains 14 residues. The junction had 2 bases not matched to a gene; V was cut back by 6 bases and J by 3 bases. CDR3 sequence (DNA): TGTGCCAGCAGGCCTAGCGGGGGGACAGATACGCAGTATTTT. This sequence encodes CASRPSGGTDTQYF.

J is TRBJ2-5 and V is TRBV20-1; D is possibly TRBD1 or TRBD2 (5 bases each). Germline CDR1 reads DFQATT; CDR2 reads SNEGSKA (reference sequence). CDR3 size: 11 residues. Trimming cost V 6 bases and J 11 bases, with 16 bases left between them. CDR3 protein: CSAPQGEPQYF. The DNA for the CDR3 is TGCAGTGCACCCCAGGGAGAGCCACAGTACTTC.